What follows are 27 T cell receptor beta chains derived from one specimen sequenced in a study of regulatory T cells in long-lasting Graves disease. Arm-PCR of CDR3 regions and iRepertoire HTBI primers were the basis on which TCR beta libraries were built. Using its own MiXCR run on the multiplex PCR reads, TCRdb lists one record per CDR3 protein. The sample shows 350,000 to 450,000 distinct CDR3 sequences, less than 25% of them seen only once. As for time point: persistent/refractory GD, antithyroid drugs over 5 years with positive TRAb. Extracted RNA from PBMCs served as the source of the TCR library. The material sequenced was peripheral blood mononuclear cells (PBMCs), taken when the disease was refractory, from a patient treated with antithyroid drugs. All receptors derive from a female donor with Graves disease.

The chain combines TRBV29-1 with TRBJ1-2; TRBD1 aligns across 9 bases. The germline V gene has CDR1 SQVTM and CDR2 ANQGSEA. V was pared by 6 bases and J by 3 bases, with 11 bases of the junction left unmatched. The CDR3 runs 15 residues. The CDR3 coding sequence is TGCAGCGTGACAGGGGGAAGGAACTGGCACTATGGCTACACCTTC. It translates to CSVTGGRNWHYGYTF.

J is TRBJ2-7 and V is TRBV28; D ambiguous. The CDR3 has 14 amino acids. Trimming took off 7 bases at V and 2 bases at J, with 15 bases between the two ends. Per the germline V gene, CDR1 is MDHEN and CDR2 is SYDVKM. The CDR3 bases are TGTGCCAGCACCCCCCCGGCCCGGCCCTACGAGCAGTACTTC. It codes for CASTPPARPYEQYF.

This sequence joins TRBV7-2 and TRBJ2-5, with 8 bases that match TRBD1. This CDR3 comprises 15 residues. The J segment lost 4 bases and the V segment lost 5 bases, leaving 9 bases of the junction unmatched. Germline V gene sequence: CDR1 SGHTA, CDR2 FQGNSA. The CDR3 reads CASSTQGALPETQYF. CDR3 sequence (DNA): TGTGCCAGCAGCACCCAGGGGGCGCTGCCAGAGACCCAGTACTTC.

With regard to this clonotype: The germline gene is not matched at one end of the junction; a read error may be the cause. The J gene is TRBJ1-2, the V gene TRBV28, with D unresolved. The CDR3 length is 12 residues. Germline-derived CDR1 and CDR2 are MDHEN and SYDVKM. CDR3 DNA sequence: TGTACCAGCACCTCGGTCCGCTATGGCTACACCTTC. It translates to CTSTSVRYGYTF.

This clonotype was seen ten or more times. The chain is built from TRBV29-1 and TRBJ2-7, with D perhaps TRBD1 (6 bases). The CDR3 totals 12 residues. Germline V gene lookup returns CDR1 SQVTM and CDR2 ANQGSEA. Between the trimmed V and J ends, which lost 3 bases and 0 bases, there was a span of 6 bases. The CDR3 DNA sequence: TGCAGCGTTGAGGACAGCTCCTACGAGCAGTACTTC. Its protein product is CSVEDSSYEQYF.

A few counts support this clonotype. V and J are TRBV11-3 and TRBJ2-1; 7 bases map to TRBD2. V trimming: 1 base; J trimming: 5 bases; junction bases outside the gene matches: 5. From germline, CDR1 is SGHNT and CDR2 YENEEA. The CDR3 runs to 15 residues. The DNA of the CDR3 is TGTGCCAGCAGCTTAGGAGCGGGACTTAACAATGAGCAGTTCTTC. Translating it yields CASSLGAGLNNEQFF.

This sequence joins TRBV5-1 and TRBJ1-1; TRBD1 matches at 7 bases. Per the germline V gene, CDR1 is SGHRS and CDR2 is YFSETQ. V gave up 0 bases and J gave up 5 bases; unmatched junction bases: 7. The CDR3 loop spans 15 amino acids. CDR3 protein: CASSLEGTANTEAFF. The DNA for the CDR3 is TGCGCCAGCAGCTTGGAAGGGACAGCTAATACTGAAGCTTTCTTT.

This clonotype was seen only once. CDR3 DNA sequence: TGTGCCTGGGGACTGGGACTAGCGCTGACCTACGAGCAGTACTTC. This translates into CAWGLGLALTYEQYF. The chain employs TRBV30 and TRBJ2-7; 10 bases are a match to TRBD2. Trimming at V came to 5 bases and at J to 2 bases, leaving 9 bases not matched to a gene. Germline CDR1 is GTSNPN and CDR2 is SVGIG (reference sequence). This CDR3 has 15 amino acids. The full variable domain, completed using reference TRBV30 and TRBJ2-7, is SQTIHQWPATLVQPVGSPLSLECTVEGTSNPNLYWYRQAAGRGLQLLFYSVGIGQISSEVPQNLSASRPQDRQFILSSKKLLLSDSGFYLCAWGLGLALTYEQYFGPGTRLTVT.

This chain joins TRBV5-5 and TRBJ2-7; tentative D call: TRBD1 (6 bases). Trimming removed 4 bases at V and 0 bases at J, with 17 bases between. Germline CDR1 and CDR2: SGHKS and YYEKEE (reference sequence). The CDR3 covers 16 residues. The CDR3 region is CASSPSRTASSYEQYF. In DNA, the CDR3 is TGTGCCAGCAGCCCGTCGAGGACAGCCAGCTCCTACGAGCAGTACTTC.

This clonotype was seen repeatedly, ten times or more. The chain uses TRBV7-2 and TRBJ2-5; 7 nucleotides agree with TRBD2. Germline CDR1 reads SGHTA; CDR2 reads FQGNSA. This CDR3 is built from 16 residues. V lost 5 bases to trimming and J lost 5 bases; unmatched junction nucleotides: 14. The CDR3 DNA reads TGTGCCAGCAGCGCAAGTGGGAGGGCCTGGGGGGAGACCCAGTACTTC. Amino acids: CASSASGRAWGETQYF. Looking up the rest from reference TRBV7-2 and TRBJ2-5 gives the full variable domain: GAGVSQSPSNKVTEKGKDVELRCDPISGHTALYWYRQSLGQGLEFLIYFQGNSAPDKSGLPSDRFSAERTGGSVSTLTIQRTQQEDSAVYLCASSASGRAWGETQYFGPGTRLLVL.

There are a few counts of this clonotype. This chain uses TRBV30 with TRBJ1-1; D remains unclear. V shed 1 base and J shed 2 bases, with 5 bases lying between them. Looked up from germline, CDR1 is GTSNPN and CDR2 is SVGIG (reference sequence). CDR3 size: 12 residues. CDR3 sequence (DNA): TGTGCCTGGAGTGCAGACAACACTGAAGCTTTCTTT. Its protein is CAWSADNTEAFF.

This clonotype has just a few counts. V usage is TRBV7-9 and J usage is TRBJ2-7; possible D gene TRBD1, 6 bases. V lost 5 bases to trimming and J lost 0 bases, with 17 bases between them. CDR1 SEHNR and CDR2 FQNEAQ come from the germline V gene (reference sequence). This CDR3 is built from 16 residues. The CDR3 loop is CASSLNSGATSYEQYF. CDR3 nucleotides: TGTGCCAGCAGCCTTAATTCAGGGGCGACCTCCTACGAGCAGTACTTC.

This chain connects TRBV5-1 to TRBJ1-1; D ambiguous. The CDR3 sequence is 17 residues long. In germline, CDR1 is SGHRS, CDR2 YFSETQ. The V and J ends lost 0 bases and 0 bases respectively, with 15 bases between them. CDR3: CASSLAGVLGMNTEAFF. CDR3 DNA sequence: TGCGCCAGCAGCTTGGCTGGGGTGTTGGGCATGAACACTGAAGCTTTCTTT.

This clonotype was picked up a small number of times. The chain links TRBV20-1 to TRBJ2-7; 8 bases are a match to TRBD2. V was pared by 5 bases and J by 3 bases, with 6 bases of the junction left unmatched. Germline lookup yields CDR1 DFQATT and CDR2 SNEGSKA (reference sequence). The CDR3 consists of 13 residues. CDR3 region: CSASSGLYYEQYF. CDR3 DNA sequence: TGCAGTGCTTCTAGCGGGCTTTACTACGAGCAGTACTTC.

This clonotype showed up just a few times. The V call is TRBV6-1, the J call TRBJ2-7, with a tentative D call TRBD2 (5 bases). The CDR3 has 15 residues. Germline CDR1 MNHNS, CDR2 SASEGT. V dropped 1 base and J dropped 0 bases, with 10 bases sitting between them. The DNA for the CDR3 is TGTGCCAGCAGTGAAGGACGGGAACTCTCCTACGAGCAGTACTTC. Residues: CASSEGRELSYEQYF.

Turning to this clonotype: The junction differs from germline at one of its ends, possibly a read error. The CDR3 spells CSGRQGETRYF. The CDR3 bases are TGCAGCGGCAGACAGGGTGAGACCCGGTACTTC. The J gene is TRBJ2-5, the V gene TRBV29-1, with 7 positions matching TRBD1. The germline CDR1 and CDR2 sequences are SQVTM and ANQGSEA. This CDR3 spans 11 amino acids.

The rearrangement joins TRBV3-1 to TRBJ2-2; 9 bases match TRBD2. This CDR3 contains 15 residues. The trim removed 4 bases at V and 4 bases at J, leaving 4 bases unmatched. Germline V gene sequence: CDR1 LGHDT, CDR2 YNNKEL (reference sequence). This CDR3 is CASSPVAGATGELFF. The CDR3 coding sequence is TGTGCCAGCAGCCCCGTAGCGGGAGCCACCGGGGAGCTGTTTTTT.

This clonotype was counted a few times. This chain links TRBV29-1 with TRBJ2-7; TRBD1 matches 12 bases. Germline CDR1 SQVTM, CDR2 ANQGSEA. This CDR3 is built from 15 residues. The V segment lost 6 bases and the J segment 7 bases; nucleotides outside the gene matches: 13. CDR3 amino acids: CSVRAAGTGGSEQYF. The DNA of the CDR3 is TGCAGCGTCCGAGCAGCCGGGACAGGGGGCTCGGAGCAGTACTTC.

The rearrangement joins TRBV30 to TRBJ1-2; D not certain. Trimming shortened V by 5 bases and J by 0 bases, and 13 bases separated the two germline ends. CDR3 length: 14 amino acids. Germline V lookup: CDR1 GTSNPN, CDR2 SVGIG (reference sequence). CDR3 bases: TGTGCCTGGGTAGACGAGCGACCTAACTATGGCTACACCTTC. It yields the protein CAWVDERPNYGYTF.

A word on this clonotype: With a much larger clone just one base away, this may be a read error. The V call is TRBV29-1, the J call TRBJ1-1; possible D gene TRBD1, 6 bases. Germline values: CDR1 SQVTM, CDR2 ANQGSEA. The V and J ends lost 4 bases and 0 bases respectively, with 15 bases between them. There are 15 residues in the CDR3. Here the CDR3 reads CSVVGGGGMNTEAFF. For the CDR3, the DNA is TGCAGCGTTGTGGGGGGCGGGGGGATGAACACTGAAGCTTTCTTT. Full variable domain (missing parts from reference TRBV29-1 and TRBJ1-1): SAVISQKPSRDICQRGTSLTIQCQVDSQVTMMFWYRQQPGQSLTLIATANQGSEATYESGFVIDKFPISRPNLTFSTLTVSNMSPEDSSIYLCSVVGGGGMNTEAFFGQGTRLTVV.

There are many counts of this clonotype. The genes are TRBV6-1 and TRBJ1-1; TRBD1 is a possible D gene (6 bases). The CDR3 length is 13 residues. The germline gives CDR1 MNHNS, CDR2 SASEGT. Trimming removed 8 bases at V and 0 bases at J, with 10 bases between. The CDR3 DNA reads as TGTGCCAGCCGGACAGATTTGAACACTGAAGCTTTCTTT. Translated: CASRTDLNTEAFF.

This clonotype came up a few times. The chain uses TRBV20-1 and TRBJ1-2; D ambiguous. V was trimmed by 6 bases and J by 8 bases, leaving 16 bases between them. The CDR3 has 12 amino acids. Germline loops: CDR1 DFQATT, CDR2 SNEGSKA (reference sequence). CDR3 DNA sequence: TGCAGTGCGCCGGACGGACTTGGGGGCTACACCTTC. Protein: CSAPDGLGGYTF.

Many counts were recorded for this clonotype. The chain links TRBV12-5 to TRBJ1-1, with TRBD1 as a possible D gene (5 bases). The length of the CDR3 is 14 residues. Trimming removed 8 bases at V and 10 bases at J, with 23 bases between. CDR1 is LGHNT and CDR2 is FRNRAP in the germline V gene. The CDR3: CASSPGQAPSRAFF. CDR3 nucleotides: TGTGCTAGTTCTCCAGGGCAGGCCCCATCGAGAGCTTTCTTT.

As for this clonotype: This may stem from a read error, because a much larger clone lies one nucleotide away. The chain's CDR3 is CASSLHSPGHEQYF. The CDR3 DNA reads as TGTGCCAGCAGTTTACATTCCCCGGGCCACGAGCAGTACTTC. V gene TRBV28 combines with J gene TRBJ2-7; D is ambiguous. Germline lookup yields CDR1 MDHEN and CDR2 SYDVKM. The CDR3 extends over 14 amino acids. V shed 2 bases and J shed 5 bases, with 13 bases lying between them.

The chain employs TRBV6-1 and TRBJ2-7; D possibly corresponds to TRBD2 (6 bases). Germline values: CDR1 MNHNS, CDR2 SASEGT. V lost 10 bases, J lost 6 bases, and 10 bases lay in between. The CDR3 has 10 residues. The DNA for the CDR3 is TGTGCCACATATAGCGGCGAGCAGTACTTC. Its translation is CATYSGEQYF.

This clonotype came up a few times. The chain uses TRBV7-9 and TRBJ1-5; D might be TRBD1 (5 bases). CDR1 is SEHNR and CDR2 is FQNEAQ in the germline V gene (reference sequence). The length of the CDR3 is 14 residues. The V end lost 4 bases, the J end lost 5 bases, and 12 bases lay between the germline ends. CDR3 sequence reads: CASSSQRGDQPQHF. CDR3 DNA: TGTGCCAGCAGCTCACAAAGGGGTGATCAGCCCCAGCATTTT.

The chain is built from TRBV30 and TRBJ1-1, with D uncertain. The CDR3 is 12 amino acids. Germline CDR1 GTSNPN, CDR2 SVGIG (reference sequence). Trimming shortened V by 0 bases and J by 7 bases, and 9 bases separated the two germline ends. The CDR3 loop is CAWSVQMLEAFF. The CDR3 DNA reads as TGTGCCTGGAGTGTCCAGATGCTTGAAGCTTTCTTT.